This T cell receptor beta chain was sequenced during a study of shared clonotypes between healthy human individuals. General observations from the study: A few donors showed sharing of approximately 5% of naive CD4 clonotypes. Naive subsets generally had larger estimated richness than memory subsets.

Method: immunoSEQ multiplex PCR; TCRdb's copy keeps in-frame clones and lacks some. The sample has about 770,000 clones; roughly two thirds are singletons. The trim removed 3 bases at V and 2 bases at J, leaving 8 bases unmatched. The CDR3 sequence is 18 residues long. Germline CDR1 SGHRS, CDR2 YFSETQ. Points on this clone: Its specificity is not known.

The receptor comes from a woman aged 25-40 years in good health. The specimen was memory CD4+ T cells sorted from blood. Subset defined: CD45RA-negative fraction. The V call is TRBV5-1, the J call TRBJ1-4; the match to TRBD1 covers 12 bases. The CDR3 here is CASSSSGTGGFTNEKLFF. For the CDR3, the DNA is TGCGCCAGCAGCTCCTCCGGGACAGGGGGCTTTACTAATGAAAAACTGTTTTTT.